This T cell receptor (beta chain) was recovered during a study of T cells after yellow fever vaccination. Findings and limits, study-wide: The secondary response peaked faster, at day 5 versus 15, but was weaker. Reappearing after the booster were most of the clones from primary vaccination (about 96% CD4, around 88% CD8).

TCR cDNA was made by 5'RACE template switching, adding a universal primer site and UMIs. TCRdb processed the 5' RACE reads anew with MiXCR; each CDR3 protein has one entry. This repertoire shows 99,000 or so distinct CDR3 sequences, roughly 5.8% found once; its top ten account for about two fifths. This clonotype appeared many times. Its antigen is not known. This receptor was obtained from a man younger than 35 who received the YFV17D yellow fever vaccine. The sequencing used CD8+ T cells sorted from PBMCs, collected 10 days after the yellow fever booster vaccination.

In nucleotides, the CDR3 is TGTGCCAGCAGTGAAGAGGGGGGGCCAGATACGCAGTATTTT. Residues: CASSEEGGPDTQYF. The chain has TRBV6-4 and TRBJ2-3; TRBD2 might be the D (7 bases). Germline assignment: CDR1 MRHNA and CDR2 SNTAGT. Trimming took 3 bases from V and 4 from J, leaving 11 bases between them. The CDR3 runs 14 residues.